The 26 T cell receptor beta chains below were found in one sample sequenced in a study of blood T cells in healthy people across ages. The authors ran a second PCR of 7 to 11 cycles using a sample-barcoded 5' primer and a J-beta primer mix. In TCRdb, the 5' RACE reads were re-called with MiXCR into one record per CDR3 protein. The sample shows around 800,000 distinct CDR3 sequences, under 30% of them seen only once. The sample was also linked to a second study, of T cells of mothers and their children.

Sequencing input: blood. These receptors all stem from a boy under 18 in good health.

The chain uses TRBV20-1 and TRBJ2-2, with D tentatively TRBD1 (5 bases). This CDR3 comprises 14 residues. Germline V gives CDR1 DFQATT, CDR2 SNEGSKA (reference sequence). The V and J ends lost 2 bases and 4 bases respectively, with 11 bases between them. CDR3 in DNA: TGCAGTGCTAGATCCGCAGGGCTCACCGGGGAGCTGTTTTTT. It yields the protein CSARSAGLTGELFF.

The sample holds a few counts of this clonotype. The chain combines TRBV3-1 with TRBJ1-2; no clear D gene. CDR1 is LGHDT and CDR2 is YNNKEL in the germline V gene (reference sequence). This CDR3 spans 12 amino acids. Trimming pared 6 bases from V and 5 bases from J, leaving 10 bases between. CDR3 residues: CASSGRSYGYTF. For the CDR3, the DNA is TGTGCCAGCAGTGGTAGATCTTATGGCTACACCTTC.

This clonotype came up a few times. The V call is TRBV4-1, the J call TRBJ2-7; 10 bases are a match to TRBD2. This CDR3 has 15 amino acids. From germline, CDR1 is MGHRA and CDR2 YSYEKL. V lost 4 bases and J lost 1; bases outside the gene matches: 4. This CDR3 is CASSRTSGDSYEQYF. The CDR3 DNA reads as TGCGCCAGCAGCCGCACTAGCGGGGATTCCTACGAGCAGTACTTC.

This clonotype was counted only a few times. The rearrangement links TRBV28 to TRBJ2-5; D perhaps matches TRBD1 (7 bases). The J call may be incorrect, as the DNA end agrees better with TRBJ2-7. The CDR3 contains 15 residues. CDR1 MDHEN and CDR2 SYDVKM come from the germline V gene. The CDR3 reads CASSTRAGGSYEQYF. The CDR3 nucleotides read TGTGCCAGCAGTACCCGGGCAGGGGGGTCCTACGAGCAGTACTTC.

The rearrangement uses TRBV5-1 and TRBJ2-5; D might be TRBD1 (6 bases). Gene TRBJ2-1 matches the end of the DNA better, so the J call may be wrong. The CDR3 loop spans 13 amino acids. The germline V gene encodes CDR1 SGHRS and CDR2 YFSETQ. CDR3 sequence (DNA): TGCGCCAGCAGCCTTACAGGGTCCAATGAGCAGTTCTTC. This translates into CASSLTGSNEQFF.

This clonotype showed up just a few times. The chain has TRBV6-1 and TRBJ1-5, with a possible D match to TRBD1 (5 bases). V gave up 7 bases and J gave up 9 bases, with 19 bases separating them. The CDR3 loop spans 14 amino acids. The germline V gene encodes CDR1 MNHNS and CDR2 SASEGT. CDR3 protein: CASKRGLMGRPQHF. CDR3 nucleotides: TGTGCCAGCAAGCGGGGGTTAATGGGTCGGCCCCAGCATTTT.

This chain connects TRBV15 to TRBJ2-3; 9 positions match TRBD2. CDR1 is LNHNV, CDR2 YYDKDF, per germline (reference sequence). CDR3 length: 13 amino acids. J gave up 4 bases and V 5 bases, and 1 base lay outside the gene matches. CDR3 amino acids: CATSRLAADTQYF. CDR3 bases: TGTGCCACCAGCCGACTAGCGGCAGATACGCAGTATTTT.

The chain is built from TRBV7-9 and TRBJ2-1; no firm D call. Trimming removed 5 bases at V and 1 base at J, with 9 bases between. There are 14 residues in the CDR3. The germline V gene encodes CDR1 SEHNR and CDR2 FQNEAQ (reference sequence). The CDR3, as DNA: TGTGCCAGCAGCAGGACCAGATCCTACAATGAGCAGTTCTTC. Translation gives CASSRTRSYNEQFF.

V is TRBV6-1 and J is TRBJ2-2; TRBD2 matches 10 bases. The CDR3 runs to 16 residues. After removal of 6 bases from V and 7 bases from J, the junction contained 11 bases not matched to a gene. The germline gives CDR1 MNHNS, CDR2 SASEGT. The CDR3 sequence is CASSPGASGGSGELFF. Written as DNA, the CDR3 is TGTGCCAGCAGCCCGGGGGCTAGCGGGGGTAGCGGGGAGCTGTTTTTT.

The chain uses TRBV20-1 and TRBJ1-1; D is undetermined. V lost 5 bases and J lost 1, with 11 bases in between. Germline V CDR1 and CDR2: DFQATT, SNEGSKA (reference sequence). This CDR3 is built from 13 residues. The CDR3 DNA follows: TGCAGTGCTGGGTTGAGAAGGAACACTGAAGCTTTCTTT. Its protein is CSAGLRRNTEAFF.

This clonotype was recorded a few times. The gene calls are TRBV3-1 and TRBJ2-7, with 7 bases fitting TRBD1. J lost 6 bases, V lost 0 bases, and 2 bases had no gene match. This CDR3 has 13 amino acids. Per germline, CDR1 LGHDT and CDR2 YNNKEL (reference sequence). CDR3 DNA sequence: TGTGCCAGCAGCCAAGATCGACAGGGCGAGCAGTACTTC. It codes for CASSQDRQGEQYF.

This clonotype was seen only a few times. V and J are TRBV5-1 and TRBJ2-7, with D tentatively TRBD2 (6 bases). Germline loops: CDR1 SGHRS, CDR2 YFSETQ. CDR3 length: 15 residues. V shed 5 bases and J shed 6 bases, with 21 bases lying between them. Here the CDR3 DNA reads TGCGCCAGCAGTCTGGAGGGGACCGTCGAGGGCGAGCAGTACTTC. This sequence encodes CASSLEGTVEGEQYF. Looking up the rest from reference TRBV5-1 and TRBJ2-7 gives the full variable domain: KAGVTQTPRYLIKTRGQQVTLSCSPISGHRSVSWYQQTPGQGLQFLFEYFSETQRNKGNFPGRFSGRQFSNSRSEMNVSTLELGDSALYLCASSLEGTVEGEQYFGPGTRLTVT.

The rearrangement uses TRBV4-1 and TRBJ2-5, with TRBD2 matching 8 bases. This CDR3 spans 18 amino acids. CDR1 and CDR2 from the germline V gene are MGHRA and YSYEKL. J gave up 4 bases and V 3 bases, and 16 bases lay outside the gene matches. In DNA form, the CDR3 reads TGCGCCAGCAGCCAGCTTGGACTAGCCACCGGAGGGGGAGAGACCCAGTACTTC. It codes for CASSQLGLATGGGETQYF.

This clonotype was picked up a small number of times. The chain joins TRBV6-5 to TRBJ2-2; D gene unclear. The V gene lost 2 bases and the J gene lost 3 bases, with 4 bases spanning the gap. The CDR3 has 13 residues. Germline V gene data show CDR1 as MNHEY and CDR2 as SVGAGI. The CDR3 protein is CASSYSYTGELFF. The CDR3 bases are TGTGCCAGCAGTTACAGTTACACCGGGGAGCTGTTTTTT.

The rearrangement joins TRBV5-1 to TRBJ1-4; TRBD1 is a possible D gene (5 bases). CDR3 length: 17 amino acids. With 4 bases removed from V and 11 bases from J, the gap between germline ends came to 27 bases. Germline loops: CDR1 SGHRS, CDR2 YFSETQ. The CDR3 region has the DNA TGCGCCAGCAGCCTAACCCTAACCGGGACGCCAGAAAGGAAACTGTTTTTT. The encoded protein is CASSLTLTGTPERKLFF. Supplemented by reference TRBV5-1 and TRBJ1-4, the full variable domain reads KAGVTQTPRYLIKTRGQQVTLSCSPISGHRSVSWYQQTPGQGLQFLFEYFSETQRNKGNFPGRFSGRQFSNSRSEMNVSTLELGDSALYLCASSLTLTGTPERKLFFGSGTQLSVL.

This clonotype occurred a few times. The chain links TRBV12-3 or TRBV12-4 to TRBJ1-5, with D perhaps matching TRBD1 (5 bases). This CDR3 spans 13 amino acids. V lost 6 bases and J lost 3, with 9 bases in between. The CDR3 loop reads CASRTGNNQPQHF. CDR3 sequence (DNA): TGTGCCAGCAGAACAGGAAACAATCAGCCCCAGCATTTT.

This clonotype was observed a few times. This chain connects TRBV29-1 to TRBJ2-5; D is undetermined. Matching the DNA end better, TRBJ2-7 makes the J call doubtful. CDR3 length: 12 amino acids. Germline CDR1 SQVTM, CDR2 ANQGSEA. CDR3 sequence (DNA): TGCAGCGTTGAAGATTTCGATTACGAGCAGTACTTC. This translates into CSVEDFDYEQYF.

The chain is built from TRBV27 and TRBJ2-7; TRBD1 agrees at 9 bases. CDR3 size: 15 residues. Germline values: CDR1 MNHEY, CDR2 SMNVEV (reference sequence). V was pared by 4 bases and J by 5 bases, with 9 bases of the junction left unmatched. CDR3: CASSSTGGYVNEQYF. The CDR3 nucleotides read TGTGCCAGCAGTTCCACAGGGGGCTACGTGAACGAGCAGTACTTC.

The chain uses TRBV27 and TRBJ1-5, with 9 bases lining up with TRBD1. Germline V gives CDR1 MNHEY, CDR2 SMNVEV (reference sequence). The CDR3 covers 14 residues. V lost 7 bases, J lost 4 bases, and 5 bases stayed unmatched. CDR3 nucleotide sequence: TGTGCCAGCAATGGACAGGGGATTAATCAGCCCCAGCATTTT. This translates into CASNGQGINQPQHF.

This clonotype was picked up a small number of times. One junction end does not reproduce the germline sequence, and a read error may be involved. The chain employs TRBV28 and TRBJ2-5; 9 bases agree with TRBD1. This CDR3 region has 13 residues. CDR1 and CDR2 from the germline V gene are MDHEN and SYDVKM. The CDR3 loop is CASSSSLDRGTFF. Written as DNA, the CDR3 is TGTGCCAGCAGTTCGTCCTTGGACAGGGGTACGTTCTTC.

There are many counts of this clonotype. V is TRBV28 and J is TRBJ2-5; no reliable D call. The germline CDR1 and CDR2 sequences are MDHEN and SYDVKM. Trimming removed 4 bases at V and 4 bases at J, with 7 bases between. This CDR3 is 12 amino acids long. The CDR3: CASSWARETQYF. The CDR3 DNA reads TGTGCCAGCAGTTGGGCCCGAGAGACCCAGTACTTC.

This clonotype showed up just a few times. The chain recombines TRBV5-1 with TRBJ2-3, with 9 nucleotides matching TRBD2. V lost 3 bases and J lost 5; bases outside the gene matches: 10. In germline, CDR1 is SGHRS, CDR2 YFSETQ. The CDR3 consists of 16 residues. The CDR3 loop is CASSSWTSAGGDTQYF. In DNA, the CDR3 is TGCGCCAGCAGCTCCTGGACTAGCGCTGGGGGAGATACGCAGTATTTT.

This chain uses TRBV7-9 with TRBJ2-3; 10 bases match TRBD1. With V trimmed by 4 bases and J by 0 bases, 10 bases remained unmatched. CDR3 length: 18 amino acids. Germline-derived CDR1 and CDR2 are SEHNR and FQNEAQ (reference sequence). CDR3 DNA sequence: TGTGCCAGCAGCTCCTATATTCGACAGGGGGCTAGCACAGATACGCAGTATTTT. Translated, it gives CASSSYIRQGASTDTQYF.

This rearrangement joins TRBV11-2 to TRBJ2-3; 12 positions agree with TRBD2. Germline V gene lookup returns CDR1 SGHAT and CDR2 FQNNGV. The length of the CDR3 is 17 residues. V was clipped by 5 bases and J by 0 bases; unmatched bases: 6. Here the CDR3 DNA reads TGTGCCAGCAGCGAGCTAGCGGGGGGGTGGAGCACAGATACGCAGTATTTT. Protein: CASSELAGGWSTDTQYF.

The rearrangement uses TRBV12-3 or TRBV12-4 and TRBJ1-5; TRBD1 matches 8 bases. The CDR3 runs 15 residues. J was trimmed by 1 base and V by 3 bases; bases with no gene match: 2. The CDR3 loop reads CASSFRGHSNQPQHF. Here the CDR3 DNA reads TGTGCCAGCAGTTTCAGGGGGCACAGCAATCAGCCCCAGCATTTT.

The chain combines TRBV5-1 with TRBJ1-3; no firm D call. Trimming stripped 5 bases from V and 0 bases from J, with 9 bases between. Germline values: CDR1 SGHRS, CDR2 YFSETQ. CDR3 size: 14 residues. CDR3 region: CASRTSTSGNTIYF. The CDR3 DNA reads TGCGCCAGCAGAACCAGCACCTCTGGAAACACCATATATTTT.